This TCR beta chain was captured by sequencing in a study of T-cell reconstitution after alpha-beta-depleted transplantation in children (TCRdb year 2016). Broadly, across the study: Using TCR repertoire profiling, the study quantitatively followed how T-cell immune reconstitution unfolded in children after TCRalphabeta/CD19-depleted allogeneic hematopoietic cell transplantation.

As concerns this clonotype: Its antigen specificity is not known. No base-level quality is on record; no much larger clone is a single base apart.

Libraries were prepared through PCR. These reads were obtained on an Illumina HiSeq 2500. Molecular barcoding was employed in the preparation of TCR libraries, with unique molecular identifiers being used to normalize TCRbeta repertoire quantification. TCRdb itself trimmed the public reads at Q25 with fastp, ran MiXCR and retained productive beta chains. Rows matching on CDR3 protein sequence are summarized as one entry with the most common DNA and genes. This sample has about 500,000 distinct CDR3 sequences in its table, and around a third of those were observed once. Under 3% of the sample is taken by the ten largest. The germline V gene (reference sequence) provides CDR1 SGHNT and CDR2 YYREEE. V lost 4 bases and J lost 3 bases; the stretch between them is 11 bases long. The CDR3 goes from the cysteine to the phenylalanine over 15 residues. The only DNA kept is the CDR3, 45 bases in frame from the first base.

Rearrangement joined TRBV5-4 to TRBJ2-6, with the D assignment possibly TRBD1 or TRBD2, given 5 matching bases for each. The sample was PBMCs from the stem cell graft donor, taken from the stem cell graft. This sequence originates from a human donor who donated a stem cell graft to a child with aplastic anemia. The CDR3 reads as follows: CASSPGTGGANVLTF. The bases read TGTGCCAGCAGCCCCGGGACGGGTGGGGCCAACGTCCTGACTTTC.